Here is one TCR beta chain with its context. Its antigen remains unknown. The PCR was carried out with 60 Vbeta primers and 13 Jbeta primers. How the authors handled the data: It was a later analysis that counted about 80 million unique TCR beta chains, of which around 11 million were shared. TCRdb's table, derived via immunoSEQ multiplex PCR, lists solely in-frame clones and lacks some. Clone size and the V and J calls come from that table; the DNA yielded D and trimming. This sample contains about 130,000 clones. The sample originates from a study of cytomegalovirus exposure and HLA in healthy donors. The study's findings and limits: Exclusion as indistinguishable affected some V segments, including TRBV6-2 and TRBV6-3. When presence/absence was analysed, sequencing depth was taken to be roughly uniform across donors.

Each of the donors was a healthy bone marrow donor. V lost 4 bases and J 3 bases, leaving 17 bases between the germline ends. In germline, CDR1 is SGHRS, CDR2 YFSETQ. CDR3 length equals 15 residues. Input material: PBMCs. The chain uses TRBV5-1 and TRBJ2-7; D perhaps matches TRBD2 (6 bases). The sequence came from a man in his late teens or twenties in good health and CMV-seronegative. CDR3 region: CASSLEARGGYEQYF. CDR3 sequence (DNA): TGCGCCAGCAGCCTGGAGGCGCGGGGTGGCTACGAGCAGTACTTC.